Reported below is one T cell receptor beta chain. The repertoire was sequenced with immunoSEQ multiplex PCR; TCRdb's copy has only in-frame clones and lacks some. The repertoire holds 650,000 to 950,000 clones, with 75% to 90% as singletons. Germline values: CDR1 GTSNPN, CDR2 SVGIG (reference sequence). This CDR3 comprises 22 residues. V was clipped by 5 bases and J by 0 bases, with 32 bases between them. This entry belongs to a study of shared T cell receptors in the human thymus. The sample was also reused in another study, on human thymus T cells. According to that study: Seemingly biased V and J gene usage marked thymic and blood repertoires. Related studies found that unrelated individuals share highly overlapping thymic repertoires.

Material for sequencing was thymocytes. The clonotype originates from a girl under three years old with a congenital heart defect. The gene calls are TRBV30 and TRBJ1-6; D might be TRBD1 (6 bases). The CDR3: CAWRYGQKTRYVANSYNSPLHF. In DNA, the CDR3 is TGTGCCTGGCGCTACGGACAGAAGACGAGATACGTGGCTAACTCCTATAATTCACCCCTCCACTTT.